Below, 24 T cell receptor beta chains from the same sample are listed, as sequenced in a study of cytomegalovirus exposure and HLA in healthy donors (dated by TCRdb to about 2017). Receptor amplification or capture employed the immunoSEQ multiplex PCR assay. The multiplex PCR relied on a mix of 60 forward primers for TCR Vbeta segments and 13 reverse primers for TCR Jbeta segments. TCRdb stores this immuneACCESS table with in-frame sequences only. Part of the clones is absent; in the studies checked, under half of the shortfall reflects unresolved V genes, and no reason is known for the rest. The sample table contains some 120,000 clones; only one count was recorded for 75% to 90% of them. 0.24% of the sample belongs to the ten largest clones. The sequenced sample consisted of PBMCs. These receptors originate from a man between 45 and 60 years old in good health and CMV-seronegative.

The chain couples TRBV25-1 to TRBJ2-2; possible D gene TRBD2, 5 bases. The germline CDR1 and CDR2 sequences are MGHDK and SYGVNS. The V end lost 6 bases, the J end lost 5 bases, and 7 bases lay between the germline ends. The CDR3 has 12 residues. The CDR3 DNA follows: TGTGCCAGCAGGAGGGTAACCGGGGAGCTGTTTTTT. Amino acid sequence: CASRRVTGELFF.

The rearrangement links TRBV27 to TRBJ1-4; the D gene is possibly TRBD1 (5 bases). V gave up 4 bases and J gave up 8 bases, with 17 bases separating them. Germline-derived CDR1 and CDR2 are MNHEY and SMNVEV (reference sequence). The CDR3 contains 15 residues. CDR3 in amino acids: CASSYAQGSAEKLFF. The CDR3 DNA follows: TGTGCCAGCAGTTACGCCCAGGGAAGTGCAGAAAAACTGTTTTTT.

This sequence joins TRBV11-2 and TRBJ2-1, with D unresolved. V lost 3 bases and J 9 bases, leaving 12 bases between the germline ends. Germline CDR1 is SGHAT and CDR2 is FQNNGV. The CDR3 spans 13 residues. The CDR3 here is CASSFRSRGEQFF. The CDR3 nucleotides are TGTGCCAGCAGCTTCCGTAGTCGCGGTGAGCAGTTCTTC.

V gene TRBV7-8 combines with J gene TRBJ2-1; 10 bases line up with TRBD2. Germline values: CDR1 SGHVS, CDR2 FQNEAQ. The V gene end was trimmed by 1 base and the J gene end by 1 base; junction bases not matched to a gene: 4. This CDR3 has 17 amino acids. CDR3 DNA sequence: TGTGCCAGCAGCTTAGTCGGACTAGCGGCTTCCTACAATGAGCAGTTCTTC. Protein product: CASSLVGLAASYNEQFF.

CDR3 bases: TGTGCCAGCAGCTTGGAGGGAGGCGAGCAGTACTTC. Translating it yields CASSLEGGEQYF. The chain links TRBV5-6 to TRBJ2-7; D perhaps matches TRBD2 (6 bases). V lost 0 bases to trimming and J lost 6 bases, with 7 bases between them. The CDR3 has 12 residues. Germline CDR1 and CDR2: SGHDT and YYEEEE.

The CDR3 protein is CASSATWGGNSSGANVLTF. CDR3 nucleotide sequence: TGTGCCAGCTCAGCCACGTGGGGAGGGAACAGCTCTGGGGCCAACGTCCTGACTTTC. V gene TRBV18 combines with J gene TRBJ2-6, with 7 nucleotides matching TRBD2. V lost 5 bases, J lost 0 bases, and 13 bases stayed unmatched. CDR1 KGHSH and CDR2 LQKENI come from the germline V gene. CDR3 size: 19 residues. Full variable domain (remainder filled in from reference TRBV18 and TRBJ2-6): NAGVMQNPRHLVRRRGQEARLRCSPMKGHSHVYWYRQLPEEGLKFMVYLQKENIIDESGMPKERFSAEFPKEGPSILRIQQVVRGDSAAYFCASSATWGGNSSGANVLTFGAGSRLTVL.

A word on this clone: An end of the junction does not agree with germline; a read error may underlie this. V usage is TRBV9 and J usage is TRBJ1-3; a weak D match, TRBD1 (6 bases). CDR3 size: 16 residues. Germline values: CDR1 SGDLS, CDR2 YYNGEE. The chain's CDR3 is CASSERQVTSGNTMYF. CDR3 nucleotides: TGTGCCAGCAGCGAGCGACAGGTCACCTCTGGAAACACCATGTATTTT. Combining the CDR3 with reference TRBV9 and TRBJ1-3 gives the whole variable domain DSGVTQTPKHLITATGQRVTLRCSPRSGDLSVYWYQQSLDQGLQFLIQYYNGEERAKGNILERFSAQQFPDLHSELNLSSLELGDSALYFCASSERQVTSGNTMYFGEGSWLTVV.

The chain couples TRBV30 to TRBJ1-1, with D possibly being TRBD1 (6 bases). Germline CDR1 GTSNPN, CDR2 SVGIG (reference sequence). The CDR3 consists of 16 residues. V shed 2 bases and J shed 0 bases, with 16 bases lying between them. The CDR3 sequence: CAWSRSLGQLNTEAFF. For the CDR3, the DNA is TGTGCCTGGAGTAGGTCCTTAGGACAGCTGAACACTGAAGCTTTCTTT.

This chain joins TRBV5-6 and TRBJ2-7, with 8 bases matching TRBD2. V trimming: 4 bases; J trimming: 6 bases; junction bases outside the gene matches: 9. CDR1 and CDR2 from the germline V gene are SGHDT and YYEEEE. The length of the CDR3 is 14 residues. The DNA of the CDR3 is TGTGCCAGCAGCCAAGGGACACGGGAGGGCGAGCAGTACTTC. Encoded protein: CASSQGTREGEQYF. The full variable domain, in which reference TRBV5-6 and TRBJ2-7 provide the parts outside the CDR3, is DAGVTQSPTHLIKTRGQQVTLRCSPKSGHDTVSWYQQALGQGPQFIFQYYEEEERQRGNFPDRFSGHQFPNYSSELNVNALLLGDSALYLCASSQGTREGEQYFGPGTRLTVT.

A few counts support this clone. This chain uses TRBV7-2 with TRBJ2-2; the D is unclear. V dropped 6 bases and J dropped 2 bases, with 13 bases sitting between them. Germline lookup yields CDR1 SGHTA and CDR2 FQGNSA. This CDR3 is 15 amino acids long. CDR3 coding DNA: TGTGCCAGCAGTTTCAACGGCGGAAACACCGGGGAGCTGTTTTTT. This gives the protein CASSFNGGNTGELFF.

The V gene is TRBV6-1, the J gene TRBJ1-1, with D uncertain. The CDR3 contains 13 residues. The germline CDR1 and CDR2 sequences are MNHNS and SASEGT. V lost 6 bases and J 1 base, leaving 9 bases between the germline ends. The CDR3 nucleotides are TGTGCCAGCAGCTTACAGACGAACACTGAAGCTTTCTTT. It specifies CASSLQTNTEAFF.

This clone was observed a single time. This chain connects TRBV18 to TRBJ2-5; maybe TRBD1 (6 bases). Germline V CDR1 and CDR2: KGHSH, LQKENI. The CDR3 has 16 residues. V gave up 2 bases and J gave up 4 bases, with 17 bases separating them. The CDR3 region is CASSPNGGRSRETQYF. The DNA for the CDR3 is TGTGCCAGCTCACCAAATGGGGGCCGCTCCCGAGAGACCCAGTACTTC.

The chain links TRBV30 to TRBJ1-1; no definite D call. The ends were cut back, 5 bases at V and 3 bases at J, with 16 bases in the middle. This CDR3 spans 14 amino acids. The germline gives CDR1 GTSNPN, CDR2 SVGIG (reference sequence). DNA for the CDR3: TGTGCCTGGGTTGGGCGATATTGGGACACTGAAGCTTTCTTT. Its protein product is CAWVGRYWDTEAFF.

The table lists this clone with a count of one. The gene calls are TRBV5-1 and TRBJ1-1, with D possibly being TRBD1 (5 bases). V lost 5 bases to trimming and J lost 2 bases, with 13 bases between them. Germline V gene lookup returns CDR1 SGHRS and CDR2 YFSETQ. The CDR3 has 14 amino acids. The CDR3 loop is CASSIKQVNTEAFF. The DNA of the CDR3 is TGCGCCAGCAGTATAAAACAGGTTAACACTGAAGCTTTCTTT. Full variable domain (remainder filled in from reference TRBV5-1 and TRBJ1-1): KAGVTQTPRYLIKTRGQQVTLSCSPISGHRSVSWYQQTPGQGLQFLFEYFSETQRNKGNFPGRFSGRQFSNSRSEMNVSTLELGDSALYLCASSIKQVNTEAFFGQGTRLTVV.

The rearrangement joins TRBV9 to TRBJ1-1; D gene uncertain. The CDR3 consists of 13 residues. The V end lost 1 base, the J end lost 7 bases, and 11 bases lay between the germline ends. Germline values: CDR1 SGDLS, CDR2 YYNGEE. CDR3 sequence: CASSVTRTGEAFF. The DNA for the CDR3 is TGTGCCAGCAGCGTAACTAGGACGGGTGAAGCTTTCTTT.

The chain has TRBV4-3 and TRBJ2-2, with 8 bases aligning to TRBD2. Per germline, CDR1 LGHNA and CDR2 YSLEER. The CDR3 length is 15 residues. The trim removed 3 bases at V and 6 bases at J, leaving 6 bases unmatched. The CDR3 DNA reads TGCGCCAGCAGCCACGGGACTAGAATCGCCGGGGAGCTGTTTTTT. Translated, it gives CASSHGTRIAGELFF.

The gene calls are TRBV9 and TRBJ2-5; TRBD1 matches at 8 bases. Germline CDR1 SGDLS, CDR2 YYNGEE. Trimming at V came to 0 bases and at J to 2 bases, leaving 3 bases not matched to a gene. This CDR3 contains 15 residues. CDR3 bases: TGTGCCAGCAGCGTAGGGCACAGGGGGCAAGAGACCCAGTACTTC. This gives the protein CASSVGHRGQETQYF.

The chain has TRBV14 and TRBJ2-3; no firm D call. Germline V gene sequence: CDR1 SGHDN, CDR2 FVKESK. The CDR3 sequence is 16 residues long. With 0 bases removed from V and 1 base from J, the gap between germline ends came to 11 bases. The DNA for the CDR3 is TGTGCCAGCAGCCAAGATGGGCAGGTCGGCACAGATACGCAGTATTTT. Protein product: CASSQDGQVGTDTQYF.

The V gene is TRBV4-3, the J gene TRBJ2-5; D might be TRBD1 (6 bases). The CDR3 is 14 residues long. V was pared by 1 base and J by 1 base, with 7 bases between. From germline, CDR1 is LGHNA and CDR2 YSLEER. The CDR3 DNA is TGCGCCAGCAGCCAAGGGACAGCCCAAGAGACCCAGTACTTC. This codes for CASSQGTAQETQYF.

The chain joins TRBV5-1 to TRBJ2-5; 9 nucleotides agree with TRBD2. CDR1 is SGHRS and CDR2 is YFSETQ in the germline V gene. The CDR3 is 15 amino acids. V lost 1 base and J lost 3; bases outside the gene matches: 4. The DNA of the CDR3 is TGCGCCAGCAGCTTGCTTAGCGGGGGTAAAGAGACCCAGTACTTC. Amino acids: CASSLLSGGKETQYF.

The sample holds one count of this clone. The chain recombines TRBV30 with TRBJ1-2; D not certain. V lost 3 bases and J 7 bases, leaving 12 bases between the germline ends. The CDR3 contains 12 residues. Germline CDR1 is GTSNPN and CDR2 is SVGIG (reference sequence). CDR3 protein: CAWRKGGFGYTF. CDR3 DNA sequence: TGTGCCTGGAGGAAGGGCGGGTTTGGCTACACCTTC. Supplemented by reference TRBV30 and TRBJ1-2, the full variable domain reads SQTIHQWPATLVQPVGSPLSLECTVEGTSNPNLYWYRQAAGRGLQLLFYSVGIGQISSEVPQNLSASRPQDRQFILSSKKLLLSDSGFYLCAWRKGGFGYTFGSGTRLTVV.

The chain is built from TRBV5-4 and TRBJ1-4; 7 nucleotides line up with TRBD1. Looked up from germline, CDR1 is SGHNT and CDR2 is YYREEE (reference sequence). V gave up 0 bases and J gave up 8 bases; unmatched junction bases: 4. The CDR3 is made up of 14 amino acids. CDR3 protein: CASSLEGAGEKLFF. The CDR3 DNA reads as TGTGCCAGCAGCTTGGAGGGGGCAGGGGAAAAACTGTTTTTT.

The chain combines TRBV6-1 with TRBJ2-7; 10 bases map to TRBD2. The CDR3 consists of 15 residues. The V and J ends lost 3 bases and 3 bases, in that order; junction bases with no gene match: 5. Germline assignment: CDR1 MNHNS and CDR2 SASEGT. CDR3 protein: CASSDLAGENYEQYF. As DNA, the CDR3 is TGTGCCAGCAGTGATCTAGCGGGAGAGAACTACGAGCAGTACTTC.

The chain combines TRBV30 with TRBJ2-3; 8 bases are shared with TRBD2. Germline CDR1 is GTSNPN and CDR2 is SVGIG (reference sequence). The CDR3 has 13 residues. After removal of 3 bases from V and 5 bases from J, the junction contained 4 bases not matched to a gene. The DNA for the CDR3 is TGTGCCTGGAGCGGCAGCGGGGGAGATACGCAGTATTTT. Residues: CAWSGSGGDTQYF.